Listed below are T cell receptor beta chains from one sample, sequenced in a study of T cells expressing NK-cell markers. No DNA is given; TCRdb re-called the 5' RACE reads and lists each CDR3 protein once. The repertoire table contains around 140,000 distinct CDR3 sequences. The sample comprised blood T cells: a sorted CD56 or NKG2C T cell subset, CD4+ or CD8+ T cells, or bulk PBMC T cells (not recorded which). Receptor source: a man younger than 35 in good health. CDR3s include the opening cysteine and the closing phenylalanine or tryptophan. Some rows mark clone size as missing; the rest say once, few, many or name a class of expanded clone.

TRBJ1-4 | - | TRBV27 | CASSLLGGTNEKLFF
TRBJ2-1 | - | TRBV6-6 | CASSVSDDEQFF
TRBJ1-1 | - | TRBV5-1 | CASSFHESTEAFF
TRBJ2-7 | - | TRBV5-1 | CASSPPGTASYEQYF
TRBJ2-1 | - | TRBV29-1 | CSVGSDNEQFF
TRBJ2-5 | - | TRBV27 | CASLGGEEKTQYF
TRBJ2-1 | - | TRBV18 | CASSPGPDWANEQFF
TRBJ2-1 | - | TRBV5-1 | CASSLESGILYNEQFF
TRBJ2-1 | - | TRBV20-1 | CSALQREGYNEQFF
TRBJ1-6 | - | TRBV6-4 | CASSEFQGNNSPLHF
TRBJ1-5 | - | TRBV6-1 | CASSPGGSQPQHF
TRBJ1-2 | - | TRBV7-6 | CASSPYGGLYGYTF
TRBJ2-3 | - | TRBV2 | CASSDRGSTDTQYF
TRBJ2-3 | - | TRBV12-3/TRBV12-4 | CASRDRGIDTQYF
TRBJ2-1 | - | TRBV12-3/TRBV12-4 | CASSHNRGLADFNDQFF
TRBJ1-5 | - | TRBV7-6 | CASSPGTGYSNQPQHF
TRBJ2-3 | - | TRBV2 | CASSDSPLVRNTQYF
TRBJ2-3 | - | TRBV13 | CASSLWSSSADTQYF
TRBJ2-1 | - | TRBV11-2 | CASSLVSLGNEQFF
TRBJ2-2 | - | TRBV4-3 | CASSQDYGREGTGELFF
TRBJ2-3 | - | TRBV12-3/TRBV12-4 | CASSLGFTANTDTQYF
TRBJ2-1 | - | TRBV6-2/TRBV6-3 | CASSFPFAGKDYNEQFF
TRBJ2-7 | - | TRBV7-9 | CASSLGTGGFGEQYF
TRBJ2-3 | - | TRBV29-1 | CSVEAGGTDTQYF
TRBJ2-2 | - | TRBV5-1 | CASSDYGPGELFF
TRBJ2-6 | - | TRBV11-2 | CASSSIGVDGANVLTF
TRBJ2-1 | - | TRBV14 | CASSQNTGLAGDEEQFF
TRBJ2-3 | - | TRBV24-1 | CATSDSEDTQYF
TRBJ2-3 | - | TRBV6-2/TRBV6-3 | CASSYGPSDRGFTTDTQYF
TRBJ2-3 | - | TRBV9 | CASSVGGGASSTDTQYF
TRBJ2-4 | - | TRBV5-8 | CASSHGTGPNIQYF
TRBJ2-1 | - | TRBV24-1 | CATSDPSGTSVNEQFF
TRBJ2-1 | medium-sized | TRBV14 | CASSQLVQRGYNEQFF
TRBJ1-3 | - | TRBV19 | CASSPSGPGNTIYF
TRBJ2-1 | - | TRBV20-1 | CSASSSPGNNEQFF